This T cell receptor (beta chain) stems from a study of STAT3 mutations in large granular lymphocyte leukemia. As concerns this clone: Its antigen remains unidentified.

Repertoires were generated with immunoSEQ multiplex PCR, while TCRdb's copy carries only in-frame clones and drops some. The data show 25,000 to 30,000 clones, about three quarters seen once. Study-level findings and limits: Every T-cell large granular lymphocyte leukemia patient had at least one immunodominant TCR beta clonotype.

Source material: peripheral blood mononuclear cells. This TCR was sampled from a woman between 50 and 59 years old with T-cell large granular lymphocyte leukemia. Some clones in this sample may be carry-over from other donors' samples.

The CDR3 sequence is CASSGGANVLTF. The DNA of the CDR3 is TGTGCCAGCAGTGGAGGGGCCAACGTCCTGACTTTC. The chain uses TRBV25-1 and TRBJ2-6; D not certain. CDR1 is MGHDK, CDR2 SYGVNS, per germline. Trimming removed 4 bases at V and 4 bases at J, with 2 bases between. The CDR3 is 12 amino acids.